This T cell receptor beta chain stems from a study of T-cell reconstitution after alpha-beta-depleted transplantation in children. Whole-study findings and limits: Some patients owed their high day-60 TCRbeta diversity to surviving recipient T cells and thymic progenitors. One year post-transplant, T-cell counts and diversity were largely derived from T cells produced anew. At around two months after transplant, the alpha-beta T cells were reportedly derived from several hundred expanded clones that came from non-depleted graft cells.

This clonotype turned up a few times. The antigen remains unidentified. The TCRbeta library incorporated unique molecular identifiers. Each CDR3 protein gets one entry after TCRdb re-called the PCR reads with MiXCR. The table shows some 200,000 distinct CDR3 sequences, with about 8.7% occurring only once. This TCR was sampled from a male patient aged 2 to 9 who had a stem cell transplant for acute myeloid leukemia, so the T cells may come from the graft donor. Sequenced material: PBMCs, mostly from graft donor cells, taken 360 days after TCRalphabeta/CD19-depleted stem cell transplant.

The chain's CDR3 is CASSQGGPGGYTF. The CDR3 DNA sequence: TGTGCCAGCAGCCAAGGAGGCCCGGGAGGCTACACCTTC. The chain is built from TRBV3-1 and TRBJ1-2, with D unresolved. CDR3 length: 13 amino acids. Deletions cut 1 base from V and 8 bases from J, with 11 bases between. Per germline, CDR1 LGHDT and CDR2 YNNKEL (reference sequence).